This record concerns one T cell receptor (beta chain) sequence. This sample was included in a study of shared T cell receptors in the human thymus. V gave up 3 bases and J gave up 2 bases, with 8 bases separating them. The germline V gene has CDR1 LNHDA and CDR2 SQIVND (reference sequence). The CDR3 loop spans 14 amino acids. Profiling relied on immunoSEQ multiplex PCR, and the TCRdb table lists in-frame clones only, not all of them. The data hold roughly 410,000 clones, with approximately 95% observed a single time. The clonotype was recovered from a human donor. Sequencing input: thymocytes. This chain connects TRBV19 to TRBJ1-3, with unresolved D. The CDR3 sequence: CASSITFAGNTIYF. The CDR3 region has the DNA TGTGCCAGTAGTATTACATTCGCTGGAAACACCATATATTTT.